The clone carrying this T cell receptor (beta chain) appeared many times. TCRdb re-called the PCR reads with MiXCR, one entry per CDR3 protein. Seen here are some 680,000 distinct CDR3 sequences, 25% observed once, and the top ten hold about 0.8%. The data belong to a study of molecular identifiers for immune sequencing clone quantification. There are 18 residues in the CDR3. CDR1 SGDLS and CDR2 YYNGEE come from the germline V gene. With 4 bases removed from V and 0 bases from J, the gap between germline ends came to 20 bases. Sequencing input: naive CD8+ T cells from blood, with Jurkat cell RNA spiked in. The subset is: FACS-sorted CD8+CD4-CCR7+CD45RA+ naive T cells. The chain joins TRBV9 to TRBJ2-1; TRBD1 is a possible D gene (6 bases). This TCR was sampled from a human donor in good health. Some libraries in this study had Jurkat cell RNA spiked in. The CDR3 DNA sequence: TGTGCCAGCAGCAATCTACAGGGCCCGTATAGCTCCTACAATGAGCAGTTCTTC. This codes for CASSNLQGPYSSYNEQFF. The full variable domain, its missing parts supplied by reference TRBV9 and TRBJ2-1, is DSGVTQTPKHLITATGQRVTLRCSPRSGDLSVYWYQQSLDQGLQFLIQYYNGEERAKGNILERFSAQQFPDLHSELNLSSLELGDSALYFCASSNLQGPYSSYNEQFFGPGTRLTVL.